The rows below give T cell receptor beta chains drawn from one sample of a study of shared clonotypes between healthy human individuals. TCRdb keeps only in-frame clones here, not all; method: immunoSEQ multiplex PCR. The data contain 2 million to 3 million clones, approximately 94% of them seen just once; the ten biggest clones take up 0.36%. Specimen: naive CD4+ T cells from PBMCs. The receptors here all came from a man aged 18 to 30 in good health. Some clones in this sample may be carry-over from other donors' samples. The CDR3 runs from the conserved cysteine through the conserved F or W. Part of the rows lack a size; the others show once, few, many or a class for expanded clones.

j_gene	len	abundance	v_gene	CDR3aa
TRBJ1-5	20	-	TRBV28	CASSLFGGTGDFRSNQPQHF
TRBJ2-7	16	-	TRBV28	CASSLEIQGGRVEQYF
TRBJ1-5	20	-	TRBV6-1	CASSELFRDRGPYSNQPQHF
TRBJ2-3	18	-	TRBV19	CASSMSAGPAMITDTQYF
TRBJ1-1	15	-	TRBV6-5	CASSYSRIGDTEAFF
TRBJ1-2	13	-	TRBV27	CASSRQGNYGYTF
TRBJ2-7	14	-	TRBV2	CASKGGTGDDEQYF
TRBJ1-4	13	-	TRBV29-1	CSVCRDRDEKLFF
TRBJ2-7	15	-	TRBV28	CASSTPQRWLIEQYF
TRBJ1-2	12	-	TRBV2	CASRQGAGGYTF
TRBJ1-5	15	-	TRBV9	CASSPGRGTGQPQHF
TRBJ1-1	12	once	TRBV15	CATSGQDTEAFF
TRBJ1-5	15	-	TRBV28	CASTTGAISNQPQHF
TRBJ1-4	13	-	TRBV6-5	CASRRSTNEKLFF
TRBJ1-3	16	-	TRBV7-6	CASSRRLLTSGNTIYF
TRBJ1-2	13	once	TRBV5-6	CASSSGTPYGYTF
TRBJ2-7	15	-	TRBV4-1	CASSQVTYGSYEQYF
TRBJ1-2	14	-	TRBV2	CASSEAVKGYGYTF
TRBJ2-2	18	-	TRBV28	CASKVLGRRARNTGELFF
TRBJ1-3	16	-	TRBV5-1	CASSLGSLGSGNTIYF
TRBJ1-3	15	-	TRBV5-8	CASSPRQLPGNTIYF
TRBJ2-7	15	-	TRBV15	CATSRDTSGASEQYF
TRBJ1-2	15	once	TRBV18	CASSQNAGTLYGYTF
TRBJ1-1	14	few	TRBV27	CASSLAGGLTEAFF
TRBJ2-6	15	-	TRBV28	CASSLGGTGANVLTF
TRBJ2-5	14	-	TRBV5-1	CASSPGLQGETQYF
TRBJ2-3	11	-	TRBV7-2	CASSLADTQYF
TRBJ1-1	15	-	TRBV2	CASRVDRAMNTEAFF
TRBJ1-2	15	-	TRBV7-2	CASSLTGTGAHGYTF
TRBJ1-1	16	-	TRBV10-1	CASSEPGVGDWSEAFF
TRBJ1-4	13	-	TRBV19	CASSPDLGEKLFF
TRBJ2-5	13	-	TRBV7-6	CASPQGTQETQYF
TRBJ1-1	12	-	TRBV18	CASSPTGFEAFF
TRBJ2-1	17	-	TRBV28	CASSPRTGTKDYNEQFF
TRBJ1-2	15	-	TRBV10-3	CATSRQGPANYGYTF
TRBJ2-1	15	-	TRBV5-4	CASSRADSMSNEQFF
TRBJ1-1	13	-	TRBV15	CATRGAGNTEAFF
TRBJ1-3	16	-	TRBV6-5	CASSYLGQGSGNTIYF
TRBJ2-6	18	-	TRBV30	CAWRTGPRKSRGANVLTF
TRBJ1-2	13	-	TRBV27	CPPNGGHGYGYTF
TRBJ2-7	14	-	TRBV2	CASMRAGPGYEQYF
TRBJ2-3	14	-	TRBV7-9	CASSLSGRRDTQYF
TRBJ1-2	15	-	TRBV7-9	CASSLGVGGGYGYTF
TRBJ2-5	12	-	TRBV7-8	CASTLGKETQYF
TRBJ2-7	14	-	TRBV5-1	CASSLEGLGYEQYF
TRBJ2-1	16	-	TRBV5-1	CASSHARLAGDNEQFF
TRBJ2-1	16	once	TRBV10-1	CASSDRAGGPANEQFF
TRBJ1-2	13	-	TRBV29-1	CSVTGQTMTGYTF
TRBJ2-3	16	-	TRBV9	CASSPNPGQPTDTQYF
TRBJ2-7	17	once	TRBV28	CASSLKVSVGLTYEQYF
TRBJ2-3	17	-	TRBV4-1	CASSQDVPSGATDTQYF
TRBJ2-3	14	-	TRBV4-3	CASSLVWRGDTQYF
TRBJ2-1	18	-	TRBV7-3	CASSQKASASRMDSEQFF
TRBJ2-7	13	-	TRBV2	CASRGTVVGEQYF
TRBJ1-1	14	-	TRBV29-1	CSVAPLRPNAEAFF
TRBJ2-4	12	-	TRBV6-5	CASRGPGGIQYF
TRBJ2-7	15	-	TRBV28	CASSLLPGQLKEQYF
TRBJ2-7	16	-	TRBV5-1	CASSLDPGTSSYEQYF
TRBJ2-7	15	-	TRBV6-5	CASSYSPGTGNEQYF
TRBJ2-2	13	-	TRBV2	CASRWDRVGELFF